This T cell receptor beta chain was identified during a study of blood T cell repertoires in COVID-19. Study as a whole: Spain, Italy and the United States supplied samples that represented acute and convalescent COVID-19. From T cells, B-cell-depleted T cells, or PBMCs came the material, which was cDNA or gDNA.

In the authors' workflow: Amplification from reference gene primers served as the basis for estimated nucleated cell counts. Assay used: immunoSEQ multiplex PCR; TCRdb lists only in-frame clones, some missing. V and J calls and clone size come straight from that table; D and trimming were deduced from the DNA. The sample records 150,000 to 200,000 clones, around 88% being singletons. This receptor was identified in a woman aged 30 to 39 with acute or convalescent COVID-19. The sample consisted of peripheral blood.

The CDR3 coding sequence is TGTGCCAGCACGCGGGGCTCCTACAATGAGCAGTTCTTC. Amino acids: CASTRGSYNEQFF. The genes are TRBV25-1 and TRBJ2-1, with a possible D match to TRBD2 (6 bases). CDR1 and CDR2 from the germline V gene are MGHDK and SYGVNS. V was trimmed by 7 bases and J by 0 bases, leaving 7 bases between them. This CDR3 comprises 13 residues.